The source of this T cell receptor beta chain is a study of identical twins. Broader study findings: In drawing conclusions, the study used cross-sectional statistical analysis and did not follow the same donors. Less excess twin sharing appeared in beta out-of-frame sequences. Out-of-frame alpha sequences shared by twins showed excess low generation probability.

Germline V lookup: CDR1 SQVTM, CDR2 ANQGSEA. This CDR3 contains 13 residues. V was shortened by 4 bases and J by 8 bases, with 14 bases between the two germline ends. A universal primer binding site was introduced by template switching. The final cDNA contained unique molecular identifiers. A single record per CDR3 protein comes from TCRdb applying MiXCR to the 5' RACE reads. Among some 330,000 distinct CDR3 sequences listed, approximately 8.8% were seen once. This clonotype occurred many times. The antigen is unknown. Sequenced sample: naive T cells sorted from blood. This TCR was sampled from a woman in her 50s in good health. The J gene is TRBJ1-4, the V gene TRBV29-1; D is perhaps TRBD1 (5 bases). CDR3 sequence: CSVVSPGTEKLFF. The CDR3 DNA sequence: TGCAGCGTTGTTTCACCAGGGACCGAAAAACTGTTTTTT.